The rows below give T cell receptor beta chains drawn from one sample of a study of cytomegalovirus exposure and HLA in healthy donors. The data were produced by immunoSEQ multiplex PCR, yet TCRdb's version contains in-frame clones alone and is incomplete. The sample lists some 160,000 clones, roughly four fifths seen once, with more than 0.45% in the top ten. Material: PBMCs. The receptors come from a woman between 45 and 65 years old in good health and CMV-seronegative. The conserved cysteine and the conserved F or W are not part of the CDR3 here.

j_call v_call cdr3_aa
TRBJ2-5 TRBV7-2 ASSPTQQETQY
TRBJ2-5 TRBV7-9 ASSLGDKETQY
TRBJ2-6 TRBV4-1 ASSQYTGTGEPFSGANVLT
TRBJ2-7 TRBV28 ASSLGGTSDTYEQY
TRBJ1-5 TRBV28 ASSSPAASPRPQH
TRBJ1-4 TRBV7-6 ASSPNLGEANEKLF
TRBJ1-4 TRBV2 ASTRQGGIEKLF
TRBJ1-2 TRBV5-6 ASRIQGAYGYT
TRBJ1-5 TRBV18 ASSPRTDQPQH
TRBJ2-7 TRBV9 ASSVGGGSGAYEQY
TRBJ1-1 TRBV2 ASRQLTSEAF
TRBJ1-5 TRBV11-3 ASSLVDRRHQPQH
TRBJ2-1 TRBV2 AYTARLADHGEQF
TRBJ2-3 TRBV4-1 ASSQDLTMDTQY
TRBJ1-2 TRBV19 ASTLDPAGYGYT
TRBJ2-3 TRBV28 ATRGVDLDTQY
TRBJ1-2 TRBV4-3 ASSQERGSGYT
TRBJ2-5 TRBV4-2 ASSPSGFPQETQY
TRBJ1-2 TRBV6-1 ASTLERINYGYT
TRBJ2-4 TRBV5-4 ASSLAVKNIQY
TRBJ2-7 TRBV7-8 ASSLISAYEQY
TRBJ2-2 TRBV4-1 ASARRTNTGELF
TRBJ2-7 TRBV30 AWTVGGGQKFYEQY
TRBJ2-1 TRBV28 ASSLRDRGLGEQF
TRBJ2-5 TRBV4-2 ASSPAGLAGKETQY
TRBJ1-2 TRBV6-6 ASRTPTVKGGYT
TRBJ2-7 TRBV14 ASSAHTGSYEQY
TRBJ2-7 TRBV15 ATSREGGQVYEQY
TRBJ2-5 TRBV5-4 ASNTSDETQY
TRBJ1-6 TRBV15 ATSRDTGQNYNSPLH
TRBJ2-7 TRBV6-5 ASSRQRGPYEQY
TRBJ1-5 TRBV10-3 AISQGAGSNQPQH
TRBJ1-2 TRBV19 ASSIRDRGNYGYT
TRBJ2-1 TRBV28 ASSLTALTSGANNEQF
TRBJ2-1 TRBV28 ASSFRRGPAVFNEQF
TRBJ2-7 TRBV4-2 ASSQGQGLNEQY
TRBJ2-7 TRBV11-2 ASSRYGQGYYEQY
TRBJ2-7 TRBV27 ASSLIADTYEQY
TRBJ2-7 TRBV29-1 SVEGEVSYEQY
TRBJ2-5 TRBV7-2 ASSLRAGSQETQY
TRBJ2-1 TRBV7-6 ASSLFGAGTPTPDNEQF
TRBJ2-5 TRBV11-1 ASSPGTSVQETQY
TRBJ1-5 TRBV19 ASSVTGTGTSQH
TRBJ2-5 TRBV7-3 ASSATGGGETQY
TRBJ2-1 TRBV9 ASSVVLAGGAGANEQF
TRBJ1-1 TRBV5-1 ASSLELPMNTEAF